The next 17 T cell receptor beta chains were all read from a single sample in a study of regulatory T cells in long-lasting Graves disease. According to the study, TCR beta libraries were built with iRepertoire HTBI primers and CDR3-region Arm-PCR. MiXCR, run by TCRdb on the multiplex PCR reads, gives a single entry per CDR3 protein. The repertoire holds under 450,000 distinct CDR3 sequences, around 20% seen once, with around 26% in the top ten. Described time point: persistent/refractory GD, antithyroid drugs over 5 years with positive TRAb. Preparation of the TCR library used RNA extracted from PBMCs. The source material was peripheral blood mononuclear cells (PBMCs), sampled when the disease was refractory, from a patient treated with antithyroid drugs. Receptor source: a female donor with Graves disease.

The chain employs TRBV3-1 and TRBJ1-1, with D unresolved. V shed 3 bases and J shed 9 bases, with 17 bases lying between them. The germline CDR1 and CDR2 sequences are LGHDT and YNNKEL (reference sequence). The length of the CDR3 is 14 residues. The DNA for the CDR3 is TGTGCCAGCAGCCATAACCGACTGAGTCCCAAAGCTTTCTTT. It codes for CASSHNRLSPKAFF.

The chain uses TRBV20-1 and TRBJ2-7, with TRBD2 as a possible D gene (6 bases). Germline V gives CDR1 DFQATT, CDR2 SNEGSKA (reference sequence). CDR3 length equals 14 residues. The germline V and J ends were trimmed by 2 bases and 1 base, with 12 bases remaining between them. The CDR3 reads CSARLAYQSYEQYF. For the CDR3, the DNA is TGCAGTGCTAGACTAGCGTACCAATCCTACGAGCAGTACTTC.

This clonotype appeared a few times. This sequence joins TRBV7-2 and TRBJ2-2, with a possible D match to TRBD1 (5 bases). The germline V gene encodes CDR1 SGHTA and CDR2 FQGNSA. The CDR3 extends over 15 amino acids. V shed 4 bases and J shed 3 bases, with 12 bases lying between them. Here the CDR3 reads CASSWGDRYTGELFF. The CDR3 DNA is TGTGCCAGCAGCTGGGGTGACAGATACACCGGGGAGCTGTTTTTT.

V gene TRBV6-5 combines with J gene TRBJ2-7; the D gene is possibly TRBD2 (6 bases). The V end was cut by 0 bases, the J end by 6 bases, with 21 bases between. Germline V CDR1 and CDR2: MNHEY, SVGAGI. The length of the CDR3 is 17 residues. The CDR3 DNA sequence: TGTGCCAGCAGTTACTCGATGACGGGGAGGCTTGTGGCCGAGCAGTACTTC. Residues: CASSYSMTGRLVAEQYF.

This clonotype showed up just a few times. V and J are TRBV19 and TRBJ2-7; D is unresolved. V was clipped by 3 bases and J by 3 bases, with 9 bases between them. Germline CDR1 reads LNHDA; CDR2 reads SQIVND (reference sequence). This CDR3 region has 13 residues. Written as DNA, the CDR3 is TGTGCCAGTAGTATGTCGTCGCTCTACGAGCAGTACTTC. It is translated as CASSMSSLYEQYF.

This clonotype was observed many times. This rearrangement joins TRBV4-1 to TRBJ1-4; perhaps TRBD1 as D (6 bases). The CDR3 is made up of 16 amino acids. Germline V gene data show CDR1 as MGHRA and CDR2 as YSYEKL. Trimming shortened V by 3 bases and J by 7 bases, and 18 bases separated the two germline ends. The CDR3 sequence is CASSQLGRGTAEKLFF. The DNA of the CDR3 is TGCGCCAGCAGCCAGCTCGGTAGGGGGACGGCTGAAAAACTGTTTTTT.

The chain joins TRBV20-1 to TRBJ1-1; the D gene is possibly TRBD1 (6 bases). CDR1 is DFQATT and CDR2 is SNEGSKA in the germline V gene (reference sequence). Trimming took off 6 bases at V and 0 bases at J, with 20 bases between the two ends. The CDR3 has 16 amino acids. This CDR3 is CSALDRMSPMNTEAFF. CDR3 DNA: TGCAGTGCCTTAGACAGGATGAGTCCGATGAACACTGAAGCTTTCTTT.

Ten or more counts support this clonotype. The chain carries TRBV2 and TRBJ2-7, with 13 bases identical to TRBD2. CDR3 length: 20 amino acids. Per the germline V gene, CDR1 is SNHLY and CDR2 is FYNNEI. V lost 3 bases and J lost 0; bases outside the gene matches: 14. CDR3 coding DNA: TGTGCCAGCAGTGAGGGCTCGAGACTAGCGGGAGGCGCAAACTCCTACGAGCAGTACTTC. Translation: CASSEGSRLAGGANSYEQYF.

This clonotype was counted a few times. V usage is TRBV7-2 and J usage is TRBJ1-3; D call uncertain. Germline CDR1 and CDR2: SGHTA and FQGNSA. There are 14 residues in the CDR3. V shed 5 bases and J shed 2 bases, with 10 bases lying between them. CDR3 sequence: CASSPRVAGNTIYF. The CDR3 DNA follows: TGTGCCAGCAGCCCAAGGGTAGCTGGAAACACCATATATTTT.

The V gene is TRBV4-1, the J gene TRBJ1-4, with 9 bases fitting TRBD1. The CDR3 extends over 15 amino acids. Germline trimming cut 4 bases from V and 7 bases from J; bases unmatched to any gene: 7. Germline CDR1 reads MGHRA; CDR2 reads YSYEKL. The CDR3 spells CASSRAGTGSEKLFF. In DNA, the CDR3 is TGCGCCAGCAGCCGAGCCGGGACAGGGTCTGAAAAACTGTTTTTT.

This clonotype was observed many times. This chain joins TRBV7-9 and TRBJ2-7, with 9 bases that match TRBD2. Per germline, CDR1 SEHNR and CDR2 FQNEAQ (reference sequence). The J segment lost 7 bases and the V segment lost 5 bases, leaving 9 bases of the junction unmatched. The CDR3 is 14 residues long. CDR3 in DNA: TGTGCCAGCAGCCAACCTACTAGCGGGCTTGAGCAGTACTTC. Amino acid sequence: CASSQPTSGLEQYF.

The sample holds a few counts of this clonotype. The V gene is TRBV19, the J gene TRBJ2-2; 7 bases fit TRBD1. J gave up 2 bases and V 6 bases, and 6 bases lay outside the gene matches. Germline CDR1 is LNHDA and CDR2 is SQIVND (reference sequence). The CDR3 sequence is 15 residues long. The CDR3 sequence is CASRPGQINTGELFF. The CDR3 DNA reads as TGTGCCAGTAGACCGGGACAGATCAACACCGGGGAGCTGTTTTTT.

The CDR3 DNA reads TGTGCCAGCAGCTCCGGGGGGCAGGTAACCGGGGAGCTGTTTTTT. This encodes CASSSGGQVTGELFF. The V gene is TRBV7-9, the J gene TRBJ2-2; tentative D call: TRBD2 (7 bases). The CDR3 consists of 15 residues. V lost 4 bases, J lost 5 bases, and 14 bases lay in between. Germline CDR1 reads SEHNR; CDR2 reads FQNEAQ (reference sequence). The full variable domain, in which reference TRBV7-9 and TRBJ2-2 provide the parts outside the CDR3, is DTGVSQNPRHKITKRGQNVTFRCDPISEHNRLYWYRQTLGQGPEFLTYFQNEAQLEKSRLLSDRFSAERPKGSFSTLEIQRTEQGDSAMYLCASSSGGQVTGELFFGEGSRLTVL.

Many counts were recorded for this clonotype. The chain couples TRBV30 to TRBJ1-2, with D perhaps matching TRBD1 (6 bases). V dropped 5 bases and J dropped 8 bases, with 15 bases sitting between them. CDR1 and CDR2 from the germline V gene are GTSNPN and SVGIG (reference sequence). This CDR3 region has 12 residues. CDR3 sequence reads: CAWGGGTIGYTF. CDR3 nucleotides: TGTGCCTGGGGTGGAGGGACAATCGGCTACACCTTC.

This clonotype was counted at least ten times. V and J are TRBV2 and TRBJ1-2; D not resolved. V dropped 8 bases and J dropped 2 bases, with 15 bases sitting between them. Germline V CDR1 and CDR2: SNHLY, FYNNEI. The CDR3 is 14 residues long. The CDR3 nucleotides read TGTGCCAGCTCGTCAGACCAGCAAAACTATGGCTACACCTTC. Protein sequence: CASSSDQQNYGYTF.

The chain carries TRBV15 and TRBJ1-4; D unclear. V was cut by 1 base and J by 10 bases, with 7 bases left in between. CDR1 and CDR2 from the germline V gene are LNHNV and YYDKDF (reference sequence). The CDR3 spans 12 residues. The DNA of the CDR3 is TGTGCCACCAGCAGAGTGGGAGGAAAACTGTTTTTT. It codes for CATSRVGGKLFF.

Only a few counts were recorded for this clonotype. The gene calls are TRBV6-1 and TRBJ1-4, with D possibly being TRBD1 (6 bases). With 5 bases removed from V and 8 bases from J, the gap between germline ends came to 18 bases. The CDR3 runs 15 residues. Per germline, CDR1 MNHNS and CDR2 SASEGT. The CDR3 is CASSPTWGPREKLFF. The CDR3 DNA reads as TGTGCCAGCAGTCCAACATGGGGGCCTAGAGAAAAACTGTTTTTT.